The 28 T cell receptor beta chains below come from one sample, sequenced in a study of T cell clonotyping in hematopoietic cell transplantation. As for time point: recipient sample about 28 days before transplant, after cytoreduction. Sequenced by immunoSEQ multiplex PCR; TCRdb stores in-frame clones only, minus some. This sample has about 45,000 clones; roughly 80% occur once, and the top ten carry roughly 5.7%. Sequenced here: peripheral blood mononuclear cells, sampled before stem cell transplant. The receptors come from a man in his 60s with myelodysplastic syndrome. Some clones in this sample may be carry-over from other donors' samples.

V usage is TRBV5-8 and J usage is TRBJ2-5, with D tentatively TRBD1 or TRBD2 (5 bases each). The CDR3 has 14 residues. The V and J ends lost 5 bases and 5 bases respectively, with 16 bases between them. Germline V CDR1 and CDR2: SGHTS, YDEGEE. CDR3 in DNA: TGTGCCAGCAGTTCGGGACCGAGTCTGGAGACCCAGTACTTC. Protein: CASSSGPSLETQYF.

J is TRBJ1-2 and V is TRBV28, with D perhaps TRBD1 (5 bases). Per the germline V gene, CDR1 is MDHEN and CDR2 is SYDVKM. The V gene lost 7 bases and the J gene lost 8 bases, with 17 bases spanning the gap. The CDR3 sequence is 13 residues long. The CDR3 nucleotides read TGTGCCAGCAACTTCAATCCGAAGGGGGGCTACACCTTC. Protein product: CASNFNPKGGYTF.

V gene TRBV4-3 combines with J gene TRBJ2-7; D not certain. Per the germline V gene, CDR1 is LGHNA and CDR2 is YSLEER. The V end was cut by 0 bases, the J end by 5 bases, with 14 bases between. The CDR3 has 15 amino acids. CDR3 DNA: TGCGCCAGCAGCCAAGAATTCCCTAGTAACCACGAGCAGTACTTC. It is translated as CASSQEFPSNHEQYF.

The genes are TRBV28 and TRBJ1-4; 7 bases agree with TRBD1. Unmatched junction bases numbered 9, after V lost 6 bases and J lost 8 bases. CDR3 length: 14 amino acids. Germline V gives CDR1 MDHEN, CDR2 SYDVKM. CDR3 in DNA: TGTGCCAGCAGCTTTCTCGGGACAGACGAAAAACTGTTTTTT. This gives the protein CASSFLGTDEKLFF.

The count of this clone is one. The chain uses TRBV19 and TRBJ1-5; tentatively, D is TRBD1 (6 bases). In germline, CDR1 is LNHDA, CDR2 SQIVND (reference sequence). The CDR3 contains 18 residues. Trimming took off 0 bases at V and 3 bases at J, with 18 bases between the two ends. The CDR3: CASSIDSQGTPINQPQHF. The CDR3 region has the DNA TGTGCCAGTAGTATAGACTCTCAGGGGACCCCGATCAATCAGCCCCAGCATTTT.

J is TRBJ1-1 and V is TRBV27; 8 bases agree with TRBD1. The germline V gene has CDR1 MNHEY and CDR2 SMNVEV (reference sequence). After removal of 4 bases from V and 7 bases from J, the junction contained 11 bases not matched to a gene. This CDR3 region has 15 residues. The CDR3 nucleotides read TGTGCCAGCAGTTCATTGCGGACAGGGTATTTTGAAGCTTTCTTT. Translated, it gives CASSSLRTGYFEAFF.

J is TRBJ2-7 and V is TRBV4-3; tentative D call: TRBD2 (5 bases). Germline V lookup: CDR1 LGHNA, CDR2 YSLEER. The CDR3 length is 14 residues. V lost 0 bases and J lost 3, with 9 bases in between. CDR3 DNA: TGCGCCAGCAGCCAAGATTCGAGGGACTACGAGCAGTACTTC. Its translation is CASSQDSRDYEQYF.

The genes are TRBV15 and TRBJ1-3, with 7 bases lining up with TRBD1. Germline lookup yields CDR1 LNHNV and CDR2 YYDKDF (reference sequence). CDR3 length: 17 amino acids. Losses at the gene ends were 0 bases for V and 0 bases for J; bases not matched to a gene: 5. CDR3 region: CATSREGQVSSGNTIYF. The CDR3 nucleotides are TGTGCCACCAGCAGAGAAGGACAGGTCAGCTCTGGAAACACCATATATTTT.

The chain couples TRBV6-5 to TRBJ1-1; the match to TRBD1 covers 9 bases. The CDR3 has 15 amino acids. Germline values: CDR1 MNHEY, CDR2 SVGAGI. Unmatched junction bases numbered 8, after V lost 6 bases and J lost 3 bases. The CDR3 DNA is TGTGCCAGCAGCCCGGGGGACAGGGTGGACACTGAAGCTTTCTTT. Translation: CASSPGDRVDTEAFF.

The V call is TRBV19, the J call TRBJ1-5; 7 nucleotides align to TRBD1. With V trimmed by 6 bases and J by 1 base, 3 bases remained unmatched. The germline V gene has CDR1 LNHDA and CDR2 SQIVND (reference sequence). The CDR3 spans 14 residues. This chain's CDR3 is CASRKTGSNQPQHF. For the CDR3, the DNA is TGTGCCAGTAGAAAGACAGGGAGCAATCAGCCCCAGCATTTT.

The V call is TRBV28, the J call TRBJ1-5; D might be TRBD1 (6 bases). The V and J ends lost 3 bases and 0 bases respectively, with 15 bases between them. CDR1 MDHEN and CDR2 SYDVKM come from the germline V gene. The CDR3 totals 17 residues. CDR3 amino acids: CASSLPPTGYSNQPQHF. The CDR3 DNA reads TGTGCCAGCAGTTTGCCCCCCACAGGGTATAGCAATCAGCCCCAGCATTTT.

The J gene is TRBJ1-4, the V gene TRBV10-3; the match to TRBD1 covers 7 bases. Trimming took 3 bases from V and 8 from J; bases not matched to a gene: 6. The germline CDR1 and CDR2 sequences are ENHRY and SYGVKD. CDR3 size: 14 residues. CDR3 nucleotides: TGTGCCATCAGTGAAGCGGGACAGAGGGAAAAACTGTTTTTT. Its protein product is CAISEAGQREKLFF.

The V call is TRBV25-1, the J call TRBJ1-4; unclear D gene. V was clipped by 5 bases and J by 7 bases, with 14 bases between them. Germline-derived CDR1 and CDR2 are MGHDK and SYGVNS. This CDR3 spans 14 amino acids. For the CDR3, the DNA is TGTGCCAGCAGTCCCCAGAATGGAGGTGAAAAACTGTTTTTT. This gives the protein CASSPQNGGEKLFF.

The chain recombines TRBV30 with TRBJ1-5; possible D gene TRBD1, 5 bases. The CDR3 extends over 11 amino acids. Germline V lookup: CDR1 GTSNPN, CDR2 SVGIG (reference sequence). Trimming shortened V by 5 bases and J by 6 bases, and 8 bases separated the two germline ends. CDR3 in DNA: TGTGCCTGGTCTCAGGGTCAGCCCCAGCATTTT. Encoded protein: CAWSQGQPQHF.

The rearrangement joins TRBV7-3 to TRBJ1-1, with D perhaps TRBD1 (5 bases). The CDR3 totals 14 residues. Trimming shortened V by 0 bases and J by 11 bases, and 16 bases separated the two germline ends. Germline CDR1 and CDR2: SGHTA and FQGTGA. This CDR3 is CASSLTAAGSRAFF. CDR3 in DNA: TGTGCCAGCAGCTTAACGGCAGCAGGGTCCCGGGCTTTCTTT.

V and J are TRBV7-9 and TRBJ1-1, with D possibly matching TRBD1 (6 bases). CDR1 SEHNR and CDR2 FQNEAQ come from the germline V gene (reference sequence). V was cut by 1 base and J by 4 bases, with 13 bases left in between. CDR3 length equals 15 residues. As DNA, the CDR3 is TGTGCCAGCAGCTTAGATCGGGGAGGGGGCACTGAAGCTTTCTTT. Its protein is CASSLDRGGGTEAFF.

This clone was seen only once. The J gene is TRBJ1-1, the V gene TRBV4-3; D not certain. Trimming shortened V by 3 bases and J by 1 base, and 12 bases separated the two germline ends. CDR1 and CDR2 (germline): LGHNA, YSLEER. The CDR3 spans 15 residues. CDR3 sequence: CASSHRSGSNTEAFF. The CDR3 DNA reads as TGCGCCAGCAGCCACCGGTCGGGTTCGAACACTGAAGCTTTCTTT.

This sequence joins TRBV19 and TRBJ2-1; 8 nucleotides line up with TRBD2. Trimming cost V 6 bases and J 5 bases; bases outside gene matches: 6. The CDR3 runs 14 residues. Germline CDR1 LNHDA, CDR2 SQIVND (reference sequence). The CDR3 loop reads CASSRLAYDNEQFF. The CDR3 DNA reads TGTGCCAGTAGCCGACTAGCGTACGACAATGAGCAGTTCTTC.

The chain recombines TRBV6-6 with TRBJ2-7, with TRBD1 matching over 10 bases. Trimming at V came to 6 bases and at J to 5 bases, leaving 10 bases not matched to a gene. In germline, CDR1 is MNHNY, CDR2 SVGAGI (reference sequence). The CDR3 runs 15 residues. This CDR3 reads CASSLRQGARDEQYF. CDR3 sequence (DNA): TGTGCCAGCAGCCTTCGACAGGGGGCGCGGGACGAGCAGTACTTC.

The V call is TRBV11-2, the J call TRBJ2-7, with D unresolved. The CDR3 spans 11 residues. The germline CDR1 and CDR2 sequences are SGHAT and FQNNGV. The V gene lost 1 base and the J gene lost 5 bases, with 3 bases spanning the gap. CDR3 loop: CASSLADEQYF. The CDR3 DNA is TGTGCCAGCAGCTTAGCCGACGAGCAGTACTTC. The variable domain in full, with the rest retrieved from reference TRBV11-2 and TRBJ2-7, is EAGVAQSPRYKIIEKRQSVAFWCNPISGHATLYWYQQILGQGPKLLIQFQNNGVVDDSQLPKDRFSAERLKGVDSTLKIQPAKLEDSAVYLCASSLADEQYFGPGTRLTVT.

This chain links TRBV6-6 with TRBJ2-2, with no clear D. CDR1 MNHNY and CDR2 SVGAGI come from the germline V gene (reference sequence). Trimming stripped 4 bases from V and 6 bases from J, with 9 bases between. This CDR3 has 13 residues. The CDR3 sequence: CASSSYSPGELFF. The CDR3 nucleotides are TGTGCCAGCAGTTCATATAGTCCCGGGGAGCTGTTTTTT.

This clone was recorded only once. The chain carries TRBV7-8 and TRBJ2-7; 8 bases align to TRBD1. There are 17 residues in the CDR3. CDR1 is SGHVS, CDR2 FQNEAQ, per germline. Trimming removed 1 base from V and 0 bases from J; junction bases left unmatched: 8. Written as DNA, the CDR3 is TGTGCCAGCAGCTTAGGCCTTCACAGGGGGAGCTCCTACGAGCAGTACTTC. Translated, it gives CASSLGLHRGSSYEQYF. Looking up the rest from reference TRBV7-8 and TRBJ2-7 gives the full variable domain: GAGVSQSPRYKVAKRGQDVALRCDPISGHVSLFWYQQALGQGPEFLTYFQNEAQLDKSGLPSDRFFAERPEGSVSTLKIQRTQQEDSAVYLCASSLGLHRGSSYEQYFGPGTRLTVT.

A few counts support this clone. The rearrangement joins TRBV6-6 to TRBJ2-5; D might be TRBD1 (5 bases). Trimming left V 6 bases short and J 5 bases short, with 19 bases between. There are 15 residues in the CDR3. Looked up from germline, CDR1 is MNHNY and CDR2 is SVGAGI (reference sequence). The CDR3 DNA reads TGTGCCAGCAGCCAAAGGGCAGGGTCGTTGGAGACCCAGTACTTC. Its translation is CASSQRAGSLETQYF.

In its sample, this clone was seen once. The rearrangement uses TRBV27 and TRBJ2-7, with TRBD1 identical over 10 bases. The CDR3 is 14 residues long. The trim removed 8 bases at V and 3 bases at J, leaving 7 bases unmatched. The germline gives CDR1 MNHEY, CDR2 SMNVEV (reference sequence). The CDR3 DNA follows: TGTGCCAGCTCCCCGGGACAGGGGATCTACGAGCAGTACTTC. Protein product: CASSPGQGIYEQYF.

The chain uses TRBV6-1 and TRBJ2-2; perhaps D is TRBD1 or TRBD2 (5 bases each). CDR3 size: 15 residues. V was clipped by 3 bases and J by 5 bases, with 13 bases between them. Germline CDR1 reads MNHNS; CDR2 reads SASEGT. As DNA, the CDR3 is TGTGCCAGCAGTGAGAGGGTGGGGGTTACCGGGGAGCTGTTTTTT. Translation: CASSERVGVTGELFF.

This chain uses TRBV2 with TRBJ2-1; 9 bases are a match to TRBD2. V shed 7 bases and J 9 bases; nucleotides not matched to a gene: 10. The germline V gene encodes CDR1 SNHLY and CDR2 FYNNEI. The CDR3 has 14 amino acids. CDR3 residues: CASNGAGGLIEQFF. The CDR3 region has the DNA TGTGCCAGCAACGGGGCGGGGGGGCTGATTGAGCAGTTCTTC.

V usage is TRBV29-1 and J usage is TRBJ2-5; 7 bases are shared with TRBD1. CDR1 is SQVTM and CDR2 is ANQGSEA in the germline V gene. This CDR3 has 12 amino acids. The junction had 4 bases not matched to a gene; V was cut back by 5 bases and J by 4 bases. The CDR3 loop is CSVSGQPETQYF. The CDR3 DNA follows: TGCAGCGTTTCGGGACAGCCAGAGACCCAGTACTTC.

The rearrangement links TRBV27 to TRBJ2-2; TRBD2 agrees at 9 bases. The CDR3 has 21 residues. Germline values: CDR1 MNHEY, CDR2 SMNVEV (reference sequence). The trim removed 5 bases at V and 0 bases at J, leaving 19 bases unmatched. DNA of the CDR3: TGTGCCAGCAGTCCGAACAGGGGATGGGTTAGCGGGGGCGCGAACACCGGGGAGCTGTTTTTT. Amino acid sequence: CASSPNRGWVSGGANTGELFF.